One sample yielded the 24 T cell receptor beta chains listed below, sequenced in a study of T cells in Graves' hyperthyroidism and ophthalmopathy. RNA transcripts gave rise to amplified TCR beta CDR3 regions. During a first-round RT-PCR of the TCR CDR3, the HTBI primer set was used. TCRdb re-derived calls from the multiplex PCR reads in MiXCR, one entry per CDR3 protein. The table lists more than 350,000 distinct CDR3 sequences, 15% of them singletons. Sequences were obtained from blood. The receptors were sampled from a woman younger than 45 with Graves' hyperthyroidism.

This chain joins TRBV25-1 and TRBJ2-5, with 11 bases fitting TRBD2. The CDR3 contains 15 residues. V lost 1 base, J lost 4 bases, and 2 bases stayed unmatched. Germline loops: CDR1 MGHDK, CDR2 SYGVNS. CDR3 sequence (DNA): TGTGCCAGCAGTGAATTGGGGACTAGCGGAGAGACCCAGTACTTC. Translation: CASSELGTSGETQYF. The full variable domain, completed using reference TRBV25-1 and TRBJ2-5, is EADIYQTPRYLVIGTGKKITLECSQTMGHDKMYWYQQDPGMELHLIHYSYGVNSTEKGDLSSESTVSRIRTEHFPLTLESARPSHTSQYLCASSELGTSGETQYFGPGTRLLVL.

This clonotype was picked up many times. V and J are TRBV7-9 and TRBJ2-1; perhaps TRBD2 as D (5 bases). The CDR3 sequence is 15 residues long. The germline V gene has CDR1 SEHNR and CDR2 FQNEAQ (reference sequence). Trimming shortened V by 5 bases and J by 0 bases, and 11 bases separated the two germline ends. CDR3 sequence (DNA): TGTGCCAGCAGCCGTGATCGGGGCTCCTACAATGAGCAGTTCTTC. Translated, it gives CASSRDRGSYNEQFF.

V is TRBV7-3 and J is TRBJ1-1; TRBD1 matches 9 bases. Germline CDR1 SGHTA, CDR2 FQGTGA. This CDR3 spans 15 amino acids. The trim removed 4 bases at V and 5 bases at J, leaving 8 bases unmatched. CDR3 in DNA: TGTGCCAGCAGCTCCACCGGGACAGGGAGTACTGAAGCTTTCTTT. Amino acid sequence: CASSSTGTGSTEAFF.

The rearrangement links TRBV27 to TRBJ1-6, with D maybe TRBD1 (6 bases). The CDR3 runs 17 residues. Germline V gene data show CDR1 as MNHEY and CDR2 as SMNVEV (reference sequence). Trimming pared 3 bases from V and 7 bases from J, leaving 19 bases between. For the CDR3, the DNA is TGTGCCAGCAGTTTCACTCGGGACACAAGGAGAAATTCACCCCTCCACTTT. It is translated as CASSFTRDTRRNSPLHF.

Ten or more counts support this clonotype. The genes are TRBV20-1 and TRBJ2-7; D is uncertain. V was shortened by 3 bases and J by 5 bases, with 14 bases between the two germline ends. There are 13 residues in the CDR3. Germline V CDR1 and CDR2: DFQATT, SNEGSKA (reference sequence). The CDR3 coding sequence is TGCAGTGCTAGCCCACGTTTCAATAACGAGCAGTACTTC. Its translation: CSASPRFNNEQYF.

This clonotype turned up a few times. This chain connects TRBV29-1 to TRBJ2-7; 7 bases fit TRBD1. V shed 7 bases, J shed 5 bases, and the junction held 14 bases outside the gene matches. In germline, CDR1 is SQVTM, CDR2 ANQGSEA. This CDR3 region has 14 residues. CDR3 protein: CSARTQTGWDEQYF. CDR3 bases: TGCAGCGCCCGAACCCAGACAGGGTGGGACGAGCAGTACTTC.

The chain uses TRBV7-9 and TRBJ2-5, with 8 nucleotides matching TRBD1. The CDR3 is made up of 17 amino acids. Germline trimming cut 0 bases from V and 2 bases from J; bases unmatched to any gene: 8. In germline, CDR1 is SEHNR, CDR2 FQNEAQ (reference sequence). Here the CDR3 reads CASSLARQGPLQETQYF. In DNA form, the CDR3 reads TGTGCCAGCAGCTTAGCCCGACAGGGGCCCCTTCAAGAGACCCAGTACTTC.

This rearrangement joins TRBV7-9 to TRBJ2-1; 10 bases line up with TRBD1. V lost 1 base and J lost 6; bases outside the gene matches: 6. This CDR3 region has 16 residues. The germline V gene encodes CDR1 SEHNR and CDR2 FQNEAQ (reference sequence). The CDR3 DNA is TGTGCCAGCAGCTTAGTAGGGACAGGGGAGGGCAATGAGCAGTTCTTC. Protein: CASSLVGTGEGNEQFF.

Concerning this clonotype itself: A much larger clone lies a single base off, so this may be a read error. The chain links TRBV18 to TRBJ2-5; D gene unclear. V lost 4 bases, J lost 2 bases, and 8 bases lay in between. CDR3 size: 13 residues. Germline-derived CDR1 and CDR2 are KGHSH and LQKENI. In nucleotides, the CDR3 is TGTGCCAGCTCACTATCAACTCAAGAGACCCAGTACTTC. Its translation: CASSLSTQETQYF.

There are a few counts of this clonotype. The chain joins TRBV25-1 to TRBJ1-2, with 11 bases aligning to TRBD1. This CDR3 is 15 amino acids long. Germline CDR1 is MGHDK and CDR2 is SYGVNS. V dropped 9 bases and J dropped 0; count of bases not matched to a gene: 6. Written as DNA, the CDR3 is TGTGCCAGGACCGGACAGGGGGCGACTAACTATGGCTACACCTTC. It codes for CARTGQGATNYGYTF.

This clonotype was found many times. V gene TRBV27 combines with J gene TRBJ2-7; TRBD2 aligns across 8 bases. Losses at the gene ends were 5 bases for V and 4 bases for J; bases not matched to a gene: 10. The CDR3 has 15 amino acids. CDR1 MNHEY and CDR2 SMNVEV come from the germline V gene (reference sequence). The CDR3, as DNA: TGTGCCAGCAGTCTCTCTATAGCGGGATTGTACGAGCAGTACTTC. Its translation: CASSLSIAGLYEQYF.

The chain carries TRBV6-5 and TRBJ1-1; TRBD1 aligns across 10 bases. This CDR3 contains 15 residues. Germline V lookup: CDR1 MNHEY, CDR2 SVGAGI. J was trimmed by 4 bases and V by 4 bases; bases with no gene match: 6. The CDR3 protein is CASSFRQGASTEAFF. CDR3 sequence (DNA): TGTGCCAGCAGTTTCCGACAGGGGGCGAGCACTGAAGCTTTCTTT.

As regards this clonotype: This sequence may be a read error, since a much larger clone differs from it by one base. V and J are TRBV5-1 and TRBJ1-1; D ambiguous. This CDR3 is built from 14 residues. Per germline, CDR1 SGHRS and CDR2 YFSETQ. In nucleotides, the CDR3 is TGCGCCAGCGGCTTCTTAACCGGGAACACTGAAGCTTTCTTT. Translation: CASGFLTGNTEAFF.

In this sample, this clonotype turned up many times. The chain links TRBV7-8 to TRBJ2-3; 8 bases agree with TRBD1. After removal of 4 bases from V and 6 bases from J, the junction contained 15 bases not matched to a gene. The CDR3 has 17 residues. The germline V gene encodes CDR1 SGHVS and CDR2 FQNEAQ. The CDR3 DNA reads TGTGCCAGCAGCTCACCCGGACAGGGTCGGTTTTCCGATACGCAGTATTTT. It yields the protein CASSSPGQGRFSDTQYF.

Details on this clonotype: Germline is not matched at one junction end, which may reflect a read error. The CDR3 DNA sequence: TGTGCCAGCAGCCCTAGGGGCCAAGACAATGGGCAGTTCTTC. Its protein is CASSPRGQDNGQFF. The genes are TRBV9 and TRBJ2-1; tentatively, D is TRBD1 (5 bases). Germline lookup yields CDR1 SGDLS and CDR2 YYNGEE. The CDR3 contains 14 residues.

This clonotype was seen a handful of times. This sequence joins TRBV5-1 and TRBJ2-2, with D uncertain. V shed 4 bases and J shed 0 bases, with 7 bases lying between them. Germline CDR1 and CDR2: SGHRS and YFSETQ. CDR3 length: 14 residues. CDR3 amino acids: CASSPTSNTGELFF. The CDR3 DNA follows: TGCGCCAGCAGCCCGACGTCGAACACCGGGGAGCTGTTTTTT. The entire variable domain, with the rest obtained from reference TRBV5-1 and TRBJ2-2, is as follows: KAGVTQTPRYLIKTRGQQVTLSCSPISGHRSVSWYQQTPGQGLQFLFEYFSETQRNKGNFPGRFSGRQFSNSRSEMNVSTLELGDSALYLCASSPTSNTGELFFGEGSRLTVL.

The gene calls are TRBV5-5 and TRBJ2-6; D call uncertain. This CDR3 comprises 14 residues. Trimming removed 2 bases at V and 4 bases at J, with 7 bases between. CDR1 and CDR2 from the germline V gene are SGHKS and YYEKEE (reference sequence). CDR3 bases: TGTGCCAGCAGCTTTATAGAAGGGGCCAACGTCCTGACTTTC. Encoded protein: CASSFIEGANVLTF.

This clonotype was seen at least ten times. The rearrangement uses TRBV6-1 and TRBJ2-2; D is unclear. Per germline, CDR1 MNHNS and CDR2 SASEGT. There are 13 residues in the CDR3. Trimming shortened V by 6 bases and J by 5 bases, and 10 bases separated the two germline ends. The CDR3 DNA reads TGTGCCAGCAGGAGAGTCGCAACCGGGGAGCTGTTTTTT. As protein: CASRRVATGELFF.

The V gene is TRBV29-1, the J gene TRBJ2-5; 12 bases agree with TRBD2. CDR3 size: 15 residues. Germline V lookup: CDR1 SQVTM, CDR2 ANQGSEA. The V gene end was trimmed by 6 bases and the J gene end by 0 bases; junction bases not matched to a gene: 5. The DNA of the CDR3 is TGCAGCGTCACCGGGACTAGCGGGTACCAAGAGACCCAGTACTTC. Encoded protein: CSVTGTSGYQETQYF.

This clonotype came up many times. The chain links TRBV20-1 to TRBJ2-7; TRBD2 matches at 7 bases. Germline lookup yields CDR1 DFQATT and CDR2 SNEGSKA (reference sequence). V lost 4 bases to trimming and J lost 1 base; unmatched junction nucleotides: 10. The CDR3 extends over 15 amino acids. The DNA for the CDR3 is TGCAGTGCTACGCCCTTATCTAGCGGATCCTACGAGCAGTACTTC. Translation gives CSATPLSSGSYEQYF.

This clonotype came up many times. This chain links TRBV10-1 with TRBJ2-2; TRBD1 might be the D (5 bases). The CDR3 sequence is 15 residues long. Germline V gene lookup returns CDR1 WNHNN and CDR2 SYGVQD (reference sequence). V lost 6 bases and J 3 bases, leaving 14 bases between the germline ends. CDR3 amino acids: CASSKGPADTGELFF. CDR3 DNA sequence: TGCGCCAGCAGCAAGGGGCCTGCGGACACCGGGGAGCTGTTTTTT.

This clonotype appeared many times. This chain joins TRBV6-2 or TRBV6-3 and TRBJ2-1, with 8 bases lining up with TRBD1. The J segment lost 8 bases and the V segment lost 0 bases, leaving 9 bases of the junction unmatched. Germline CDR1 reads MNHEY; CDR2 reads SVGEGT. CDR3 size: 16 residues. The CDR3 region has the DNA TGTGCCAGCAGTTACTCGAGCAGGGGGCGTAGCGATGAGCAGTTCTTC. Translation gives CASSYSSRGRSDEQFF.

This chain uses TRBV5-1 with TRBJ2-7; 8 bases match TRBD2. CDR1 is SGHRS and CDR2 is YFSETQ in the germline V gene. CDR3 length equals 15 residues. The J segment lost 2 bases and the V segment lost 5 bases, leaving 9 bases of the junction unmatched. The DNA of the CDR3 is TGCGCCAGCAGTTCATCTAGCGGGTTTACCTACGAGCAGTACTTC. Protein product: CASSSSSGFTYEQYF.

This clonotype was picked up a small number of times. The rearrangement uses TRBV9 and TRBJ2-1; 14 bases agree with TRBD2. The V and J ends lost 0 bases and 2 bases, in that order; junction bases with no gene match: 7. The CDR3 length is 19 residues. Germline V gene data show CDR1 as SGDLS and CDR2 as YYNGEE. CDR3 in amino acids: CASSVAGTSGSGAYNEQFF. The DNA for the CDR3 is TGTGCCAGCAGCGTAGCTGGGACTAGCGGGAGTGGGGCCTACAATGAGCAGTTCTTC.